Each of the 25 T cell receptor beta chains below was sequenced from the same sample in a study. One entry per CDR3 protein results from TCRdb running MiXCR on the 5' RACE reads. Of fewer than 65,000 distinct CDR3 sequences detected, under 35% appear once; the ten largest clones hold roughly 2.5%. Sequenced: tumor-infiltrating naive CD4+ T cells sorted from the breast tumor. Regarding subset: naive CD4+ T cells, CD4+CD45RA+CD25-. These receptors came from a female donor with breast cancer.

The V gene is TRBV7-2, the J gene TRBJ1-6; 7 bases map to TRBD1. The V gene's germline CDR1 is SGHTA and CDR2 FQGNSA. J gave up 7 bases and V 5 bases, and 5 bases lay outside the gene matches. There are 14 residues in the CDR3. The CDR3 bases are TGTGCCAGCAGCCACCGGGACAGCAATTCACCCCTCCACTTT. Protein: CASSHRDSNSPLHF.

In this sample, this clonotype turned up a few times. V and J are TRBV28 and TRBJ1-6; D is unclear. CDR1 and CDR2 (germline): MDHEN, SYDVKM. V was clipped by 4 bases and J by 6 bases, with 4 bases between them. This CDR3 comprises 12 residues. CDR3 in DNA: TGTGCCAGCAGTTACCTTAATTCACCCCTCCACTTT. It is translated as CASSYLNSPLHF.

This chain connects TRBV5-1 to TRBJ1-1, with 8 bases aligning to TRBD1. Germline CDR1 and CDR2: SGHRS and YFSETQ. Trimming cost V 4 bases and J 4 bases; bases outside gene matches: 15. The CDR3 loop spans 17 amino acids. CDR3 sequence: CASSRQLIRQGTTEAFF. The CDR3 DNA reads as TGCGCCAGCAGCCGACAGCTTATCCGACAGGGGACCACTGAAGCTTTCTTT.

This clonotype is classed as medium-sized. The chain recombines TRBV20-1 with TRBJ2-1, with 12 bases lining up with TRBD2. V lost 6 bases and J lost 8; bases outside the gene matches: 11. CDR3 length: 15 residues. The germline gives CDR1 DFQATT, CDR2 SNEGSKA (reference sequence). CDR3 nucleotide sequence: TGCAGTGCGACTAGCTCTAGCGGGAGGGCCGATGAGCAGTTCTTC. Translated, it gives CSATSSSGRADEQFF.

The CDR3 reads CASSLYNEQFF. CDR3 DNA: TGTGCCAGCAGCCTTTACAATGAGCAGTTCTTC. This rearrangement joins TRBV5-5 to TRBJ2-1; D is undetermined. The V gene lost 4 bases and the J gene lost 4 bases, with 3 bases spanning the gap. This CDR3 has 11 residues. Germline values: CDR1 SGHKS, CDR2 YYEKEE (reference sequence).

In nucleotides, the CDR3 is TGCAGTGCTAGAGTTTGGAAAAATTCAGGGGACACTGAAGCTTTCTTT. This encodes CSARVWKNSGDTEAFF. The genes are TRBV20-1 and TRBJ1-1; tentative D call: TRBD1 (6 bases). Deletions cut 1 base from V and 3 bases from J, with 18 bases between. CDR3 length equals 16 residues. Germline V CDR1 and CDR2: DFQATT, SNEGSKA (reference sequence).

This clonotype turned up a few times. This likely comes from a read error, as the CDR3 has no conserved phenylalanine or tryptophan at its end. The V and J genes are TRBV7-7 and TRBJ2-1; the D gene is possibly TRBD2 (5 bases). The CDR3 sequence is 12 residues long. CDR1 is SSHAT, CDR2 FNYEAQ, per germline (reference sequence). The CDR3 loop reads CCGLLGYNEQFS. The CDR3 nucleotides read TGCTGCGGACTCCTCGGATACAATGAGCAGTTCTCC.

A word on this clonotype: A much larger clone sits a single nucleotide away, making a read error possible. The chain joins TRBV6-5 to TRBJ1-4, with 9 bases fitting TRBD1. Germline loops: CDR1 MNHEY, CDR2 SVGAGI. Trimming at V came to 6 bases and at J to 7 bases, leaving 6 bases not matched to a gene. This CDR3 is built from 14 residues. The CDR3 sequence: CASSGQGFSEKLFF. The CDR3 DNA follows: TGTGCCAGCAGCGGACAGGGGTTCAGTGAAAAACTGTTTTTT.

Details on this clonotype: This may arise from a read error, as a much more abundant clone is one base away. The chain is built from TRBV5-1 and TRBJ2-3; D assignment may be TRBD1 or TRBD2 (5 bases each). Trimming cost V 6 bases and J 1 base, with 12 bases left between them. The CDR3 totals 14 residues. CDR1 SGHRS and CDR2 YFSETQ come from the germline V gene. The CDR3 protein is CASNPGDGTDTQYF. CDR3 DNA: TGCGCCAGCAACCCCGGGGACGGCACAGATACGCAGTATTTT.

The chain recombines TRBV5-1 with TRBJ2-3; 7 nucleotides match TRBD2. The V and J ends lost 8 bases and 2 bases, in that order; junction bases with no gene match: 5. This CDR3 is built from 13 residues. Germline values: CDR1 SGHRS, CDR2 YFSETQ. The CDR3 spells CASLREATDTQYF. CDR3 bases: TGCGCCAGTTTACGGGAGGCCACAGATACGCAGTATTTT.

In its sample, this clonotype was seen many times. This chain uses TRBV5-1 with TRBJ2-1; 10 positions match TRBD2. CDR1 and CDR2 from the germline V gene are SGHRS and YFSETQ. This CDR3 comprises 18 residues. V gave up 0 bases and J gave up 0 bases; unmatched junction bases: 6. CDR3 region: CASSLGTSGVPSYNEQFF. The DNA of the CDR3 is TGCGCCAGCAGCTTGGGGACTAGCGGAGTTCCCTCCTACAATGAGCAGTTCTTC.

The chain links TRBV9 to TRBJ1-1; 8 bases fit TRBD1. Germline V gives CDR1 SGDLS, CDR2 YYNGEE. This CDR3 has 12 residues. V lost 3 bases and J lost 6; bases outside the gene matches: 1. CDR3 sequence: CASSARGPEAFF. CDR3 nucleotides: TGTGCCAGCAGCGCCAGGGGGCCTGAAGCTTTCTTT.

This CDR3 is CASSEMGVNTEAFF. Written as DNA, the CDR3 is TGTGCCAGCAGCGAAATGGGGGTGAACACTGAAGCTTTCTTT. The gene calls are TRBV7-9 and TRBJ1-1; the D gene is possibly TRBD1 (5 bases). CDR3 length equals 14 residues. Trimming cost V 5 bases and J 0 bases, with 10 bases left between them. Germline V gene lookup returns CDR1 SEHNR and CDR2 FQNEAQ (reference sequence).

This clonotype is categorized as medium-sized (0.01 to 0.1%). In DNA, the CDR3 is TGTGCCAGCGGAAGGGAAGGCACCATATATTTT. Its translation: CASGREGTIYF. This chain uses TRBV6-1 with TRBJ1-3; D uncertain. V was pared by 8 bases and J by 9 bases, with 11 bases between. The CDR3 length is 11 residues. CDR1 and CDR2 (germline): MNHNS, SASEGT.

This clonotype was picked up a small number of times. The V call is TRBV7-2, the J call TRBJ2-3; D may match TRBD1 or TRBD2 (6 bases each). This CDR3 spans 15 amino acids. Germline V CDR1 and CDR2: SGHTA, FQGNSA. The ends were cut back, 5 bases at V and 5 bases at J, with 17 bases in the middle. The CDR3 nucleotides are TGTGCCAGCAGCCTCACACCGGGGGCGGGAGATACGCAGTATTTT. This translates into CASSLTPGAGDTQYF.

This chain joins TRBV2 and TRBJ2-5; TRBD2 aligns across 7 bases. Germline values: CDR1 SNHLY, CDR2 FYNNEI. CDR3 length: 15 residues. The J segment lost 1 base and the V segment lost 6 bases, leaving 8 bases of the junction unmatched. The CDR3 protein is CASSAIAGPQETQYF. CDR3 nucleotide sequence: TGTGCCAGCAGCGCAATAGCGGGTCCCCAAGAGACCCAGTACTTC.

Comments on this clonotype: The conserved closing phenylalanine or tryptophan is absent in this CDR3, likely reflecting a read error. The V call is TRBV29-1, the J call TRBJ1-1, with D perhaps matching TRBD1 (6 bases). V dropped 4 bases and J dropped 4 bases, with 13 bases sitting between them. The CDR3 length is 13 residues. The germline V gene encodes CDR1 SQVTM and CDR2 ANQGSEA. The CDR3 DNA reads TGCAGCGTTGGCACAGGGTTGGGCACTGAAGCTTTCCTT. It codes for CSVGTGLGTEAFL.

The chain employs TRBV21-1 and TRBJ2-1; TRBD1, the table's D call, was not compared with the DNA. TRBV21-1 is noted as a pseudogene. The CDR3 covers 14 residues. This CDR3 reads CASSKDRRYNEQFF. Written as DNA, the CDR3 is TGTGCCAGCAGCAAAGACAGGCGATACAATGAGCAGTTCTTC.

In its sample, this clonotype was seen many times. The chain employs TRBV2 and TRBJ1-2, with D maybe TRBD1 (6 bases). Germline V gene sequence: CDR1 SNHLY, CDR2 FYNNEI. V was pared by 6 bases and J by 0 bases, with 11 bases between. The CDR3 loop spans 14 amino acids. This CDR3 is CASSGQGPNYGYTF. The CDR3 nucleotides are TGTGCCAGCAGCGGGCAGGGGCCTAACTATGGCTACACCTTC.

This clonotype occurred a few times. The chain combines TRBV5-1 with TRBJ1-2; D perhaps matches TRBD1 (6 bases). Trimming left V 3 bases short and J 5 bases short, with 17 bases between. The CDR3 is 15 residues long. CDR1 is SGHRS, CDR2 YFSETQ, per germline. CDR3 sequence: CASSWDNPRGYGYTF. CDR3 in DNA: TGCGCCAGCAGCTGGGACAATCCCAGAGGTTATGGCTACACCTTC.

J is TRBJ2-3 and V is TRBV3-1; either TRBD1 or TRBD2 may fit D (6 bases each). The CDR3 length is 12 residues. The V end was cut by 3 bases, the J end by 14 bases, with 15 bases between. Germline V gene data show CDR1 as LGHDT and CDR2 as YNNKEL (reference sequence). The CDR3 region is CASSQGGVSPYF. DNA for the CDR3: TGTGCCAGCAGCCAGGGGGGCGTCAGTCCGTATTTT.

This clonotype showed up just a few times. The chain recombines TRBV4-1 with TRBJ2-4; D might be TRBD1 (6 bases). The CDR3 runs 16 residues. Trimming cost V 1 base and J 5 bases, with 15 bases left between them. In germline, CDR1 is MGHRA, CDR2 YSYEKL. The CDR3 DNA follows: TGCGCCAGCAGCCAAGGCCCCCAGGCAGGGGAAAACATTCAGTACTTC. Translated, it gives CASSQGPQAGENIQYF.

The rearrangement links TRBV5-1 to TRBJ1-1; 8 bases agree with TRBD1. This CDR3 spans 13 amino acids. V was clipped by 6 bases and J by 5 bases; unmatched bases: 6. The V gene's germline CDR1 is SGHRS and CDR2 YFSETQ. In DNA, the CDR3 is TGCGCCAGCATCGGACAGGGTCGGACTGAAGCTTTCTTT. Amino acid sequence: CASIGQGRTEAFF. The whole variable domain, remainder taken from reference TRBV5-1 and TRBJ1-1, is KAGVTQTPRYLIKTRGQQVTLSCSPISGHRSVSWYQQTPGQGLQFLFEYFSETQRNKGNFPGRFSGRQFSNSRSEMNVSTLELGDSALYLCASIGQGRTEAFFGQGTRLTVV.

The chain has TRBV29-1 and TRBJ2-5; weak D call: TRBD2 (6 bases). The V and J ends lost 7 bases and 5 bases respectively, with 26 bases between them. CDR3 size: 16 residues. Per the germline V gene, CDR1 is SQVTM and CDR2 is ANQGSEA. Written as DNA, the CDR3 is TGCAGCGCCGCGGGCGGAGGCTGGGGAGGTTGGGAGACCCAGTACTTC. Its protein is CSAAGGGWGGWETQYF.

About this clonotype itself: A much bigger clone sits one base away, suggesting this may be a read error. The chain joins TRBV6-5 to TRBJ1-5; no firm D call. CDR1 and CDR2 from the germline V gene are MNHEY and SVGAGI. V gave up 7 bases and J gave up 9 bases, with 16 bases separating them. The CDR3 contains 13 residues. In nucleotides, the CDR3 is TGTGCCAGCACCCGGGGAGGGCGTCGGCCCCAGCATTTT. This gives the protein CASTRGGRRPQHF.